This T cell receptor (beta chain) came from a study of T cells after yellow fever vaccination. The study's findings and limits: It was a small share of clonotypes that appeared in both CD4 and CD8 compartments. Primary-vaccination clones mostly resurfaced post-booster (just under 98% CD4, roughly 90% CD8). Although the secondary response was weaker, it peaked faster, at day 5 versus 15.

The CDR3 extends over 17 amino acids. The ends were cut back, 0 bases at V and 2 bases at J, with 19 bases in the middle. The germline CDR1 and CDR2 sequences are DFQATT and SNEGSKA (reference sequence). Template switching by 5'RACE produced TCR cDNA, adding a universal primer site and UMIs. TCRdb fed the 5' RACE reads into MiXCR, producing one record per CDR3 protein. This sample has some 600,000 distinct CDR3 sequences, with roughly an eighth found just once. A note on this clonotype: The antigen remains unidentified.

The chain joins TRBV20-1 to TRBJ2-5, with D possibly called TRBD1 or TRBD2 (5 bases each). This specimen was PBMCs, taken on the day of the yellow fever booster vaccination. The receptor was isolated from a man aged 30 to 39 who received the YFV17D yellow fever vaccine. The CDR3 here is CSAREPAGAHGQETQYF. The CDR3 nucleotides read TGCAGTGCTAGAGAGCCCGCCGGGGCCCACGGACAAGAGACCCAGTACTTC.